This entry lists 2 T cell receptor beta chains sequenced from one sample in a study of cytomegalovirus exposure and HLA in healthy donors. Primers included in the PCR were 60 Vbeta and 13 Jbeta primers. This table comes from immunoSEQ multiplex PCR, and its TCRdb copy is limited to in-frame clones, with some not included. Among 120,000 or so clones listed, more than 75% were seen once. The sample taken for sequencing was PBMCs. Receptors were obtained from a young man in good health and CMV-seropositive.

This sequence joins TRBV30 and TRBJ1-1, with 7 positions matching TRBD1. Germline V gives CDR1 GTSNPN, CDR2 SVGIG (reference sequence). The CDR3 contains 11 residues. V was clipped by 4 bases and J by 11 bases; unmatched bases: 7. CDR3 nucleotide sequence: TGTGCCTGGATTACAGGGGTGAAGGCTTTCTTT. It encodes CAWITGVKAFF.

This clone was observed a few times. The gene calls are TRBV6-5 and TRBJ1-4; TRBD1 aligns across 8 bases. The CDR3 length is 13 residues. With 6 bases clipped from V and 5 bases from J, the junction kept 2 bases outside the gene matches. Germline V gene data show CDR1 as MNHEY and CDR2 as SVGAGI. The CDR3 spells CASRRQGNEKLFF. The CDR3 DNA reads TGTGCCAGCAGAAGACAGGGGAATGAAAAACTGTTTTTT.